This T cell receptor beta chain came from a study of OX40 agonist ivuxolimab in advanced cancers. Study context: Earlier anti-PD-1, anti-PD-L1 or anti-CTLA-4 therapy was permitted; roughly 40% had received some. Study outcomes and limitations: With doses of 0.1 to 3.0 mg/kg, CD4+ and CD8+ blood T cells had undergone clonal expansion by week 6. The work left the antigen specificity of expanded peripheral T cells undetermined.

The V end lost 3 bases, the J end lost 0 bases, and 18 bases lay between the germline ends. The CDR3 is 18 amino acids. Per germline, CDR1 SGHVS and CDR2 FQNEAQ. Worth noting for this clone: Its target is not known.

Using immunoSEQ multiplex PCR, the repertoire was profiled, and TCRdb retains in-frame clones only, with some absent. The data hold almost 90,000 clones, with around nine tenths observed a single time. The source material was CD4+ or CD8+ T cells sorted from blood, sampled in a trial of the OX40 agonist ivuxolimab. This chain uses TRBV7-8 with TRBJ2-1, with D hard to call. The sequence derives from an adult with an advanced solid tumor such as melanoma, head and neck, liver or kidney cancer. The CDR3 loop is CASSLGFLTSLSYNEQFF. CDR3 bases: TGTGCCAGCAGCTTGGGGTTCCTTACCTCCCTCTCCTACAATGAGCAGTTCTTC.